These 27 T cell receptor beta chains share one sample of origin, sequenced in a study of spatial heterogeneity in lung cancer. Time point meaning: sample taken at primary tumor resection. Extraction of whole RNA from tumor, nontumor lung or frozen PBMC preceded unsorted sequencing. In TCRdb, the 5' RACE reads were re-called with MiXCR into one record per CDR3 protein. The sample yields approximately 12,000 distinct CDR3 sequences, around 5.2% seen once. The input for sequencing was lung tumor tissue, taken at surgery. The receptors come from a human donor with early-stage non-small cell lung cancer.

This clonotype was seen repeatedly, ten times or more. With the library built for alpha chains, this beta chain is off target and its frequency is not meaningful. The rearrangement uses TRBV6-2 or TRBV6-3 and TRBJ1-5; weak D call: TRBD1 (6 bases). The CDR3 loop spans 14 amino acids. CDR1 MNHEY and CDR2 SVGEGT come from the germline V gene. The ends were cut back, 7 bases at V and 2 bases at J, with 12 bases in the middle. CDR3 nucleotide sequence: TGTGCCAGCAACAACAGGGCGGGCAATCAGCCCCAGCATTTT. The encoded protein is CASNNRAGNQPQHF.

This clonotype was observed at least ten times. This beta chain is off target for a library built for alpha chains, so its abundance means little. The genes are TRBV27 and TRBJ1-6; possible D gene TRBD1, 5 bases. The germline V gene has CDR1 MNHEY and CDR2 SMNVEV (reference sequence). V lost 5 bases and J 10 bases, leaving 24 bases between the germline ends. The CDR3 contains 17 residues. The CDR3 region has the DNA TGTGCCAGCAGTACTAACCCGGGACCAGGACTCCAATCACCCCTCCACTTT. This translates into CASSTNPGPGLQSPLHF.

On this clonotype itself: This beta chain appears as a stray read in a library generated for alpha chains; its size is not informative. This chain joins TRBV6-2 or TRBV6-3 and TRBJ1-5; no clear D gene. V gave up 4 bases and J gave up 7 bases, with 11 bases separating them. The CDR3 has 13 amino acids. Per germline, CDR1 MNHEY and CDR2 SVGEGT. CDR3 loop: CASSFSKGQPQHF. Written as DNA, the CDR3 is TGTGCCAGCAGTTTCTCCAAGGGCCAGCCCCAGCATTTT.

This clonotype showed up many times. This beta chain is a stray sequence in a library constructed for alpha chains; its clone size is not meaningful. The genes are TRBV9 and TRBJ2-5, with no clear D. This CDR3 contains 15 residues. The germline V and J ends were trimmed by 0 bases and 5 bases, with 14 bases remaining between them. The germline CDR1 and CDR2 sequences are SGDLS and YYNGEE. CDR3 sequence (DNA): TGTGCCAGCAGCGTAGGTGCGGAGTGGGGTGAGACCCAGTACTTC. As protein: CASSVGAEWGETQYF.

This clonotype was found a few times. Because this beta chain is a stray read in a library intended to capture alpha chains, its abundance should not be given much weight. The J gene is TRBJ2-2, the V gene TRBV7-3; 9 bases map to TRBD2. The CDR3 loop spans 16 amino acids. V was pared by 7 bases and J by 4 bases, with 10 bases of the junction left unmatched. Per the germline V gene, CDR1 is SGHTA and CDR2 is FQGTGA. The CDR3 region has the DNA TGTGCCAGCACCGCCCGCGGGAGGGTGGGCACCGGGGAGCTGTTTTTT. Its protein product is CASTARGRVGTGELFF.

Many counts were recorded for this clonotype. This beta chain lies outside the target of a library built for alpha chains; its clone size means little. This rearrangement joins TRBV5-4 to TRBJ2-2, with D maybe TRBD2 (6 bases). CDR3 size: 16 residues. CDR1 and CDR2 from the germline V gene are SGHNT and YYREEE (reference sequence). Trimming pared 6 bases from V and 2 bases from J, leaving 17 bases between. The CDR3 bases are TGTGCCAGCACCCTGGGGGGTAGCGGTAACACCGGGGAGCTGTTTTTT. It encodes CASTLGGSGNTGELFF.

By proportion, this clonotype is medium-sized (0.01 to 0.1%). The library was prepared for alpha chains; this beta chain is a stray read, so its frequency means little. The V gene is TRBV13, the J gene TRBJ2-7, with D perhaps assigned TRBD1 or TRBD2 (5 bases each). V shed 4 bases and J shed 7 bases, with 20 bases lying between them. In germline, CDR1 is PRHDT, CDR2 FYEKMQ (reference sequence). This CDR3 spans 15 amino acids. CDR3 residues: CASSSRDHGVREQYV. DNA of the CDR3: TGTGCCAGCAGCTCCCGGGACCACGGGGTCCGAGAGCAGTACGTC.

This clonotype was found many times. This beta chain is off target for a library built for alpha chains, so its abundance means little. The V gene is TRBV14, the J gene TRBJ2-2; the D is unclear. Germline CDR1 reads SGHDN; CDR2 reads FVKESK. The CDR3 runs 13 residues. Trimming removed 1 base at V and 7 bases at J, with 7 bases between. The CDR3, as DNA: TGTGCCAGCAGCCAAGGTTTGGACGGGGAGCTGTTTTTT. This gives the protein CASSQGLDGELFF.

The sample holds many counts of this clonotype. With the library built for alpha chains, this beta chain is off target and its frequency is not meaningful. The gene calls are TRBV7-9 and TRBJ1-5; D gene ambiguous. V shed 8 bases and J shed 1 base, with 6 bases lying between them. The CDR3 extends over 12 amino acids. Germline assignment: CDR1 SEHNR and CDR2 FQNEAQ (reference sequence). The CDR3 sequence: CASAPSNQPQHF. The CDR3 bases are TGTGCCAGCGCCCCGAGCAATCAGCCCCAGCATTTT.

This clonotype counts as medium-sized. Since the library was made to target alpha chains, this beta chain is a stray read and its abundance is not meaningful. DNA for the CDR3: TGCGCCAGCAGCCAAGCTTTCGGGACAGAAGCTTTCTTT. Translated, it gives CASSQAFGTEAFF. The chain has TRBV4-1 and TRBJ1-1; perhaps TRBD1 as D (6 bases). Looked up from germline, CDR1 is MGHRA and CDR2 is YSYEKL. Trimming stripped 1 base from V and 8 bases from J, with 11 bases between. The CDR3 runs to 13 residues.

This clonotype was seen at least ten times. This beta chain is an unintended read in a library built for alpha chains; its size means little. The DNA of the CDR3 is TGCAGTGCTTTTGAGCGGGGGGGCCACCCTTACGAGCAGTACTTC. Protein: CSAFERGGHPYEQYF. The chain combines TRBV20-1 with TRBJ2-7, with 10 bases that match TRBD2. After removal of 5 bases from V and 4 bases from J, the junction contained 11 bases not matched to a gene. This CDR3 has 15 residues. The germline gives CDR1 DFQATT, CDR2 SNEGSKA (reference sequence).

A word on this clonotype: A single base separates this from a much larger clone, so it may be a read error. This beta chain appears as a stray read in a library generated for alpha chains; its size is not informative. The rearrangement uses TRBV6-2 or TRBV6-3 and TRBJ2-1; D uncertain. Germline V lookup: CDR1 MNHEY, CDR2 SVGEGT. CDR3 length: 14 amino acids. The CDR3 nucleotides read TGTGCCAGCAGAGACTCAAGCTCCTACAATGAGCATTTCTTC. It encodes CASRDSSSYNEHFF.

This clonotype has at least ten counts. This beta chain was picked up by a library intended for alpha chains and is off target, so its count carries little meaning. This chain connects TRBV12-5 to TRBJ2-1; D not resolved. There are 17 residues in the CDR3. Germline loops: CDR1 LGHNT, CDR2 FRNRAP. Trimming took 0 bases from V and 9 from J, leaving 21 bases between them. This chain's CDR3 is CASGLVTLSLSVGEQFF. The CDR3 coding sequence is TGTGCTAGTGGTTTGGTGACCCTCAGCTTGAGTGTGGGTGAGCAGTTCTTC.

Many counts were recorded for this clonotype. This beta chain is an unintended read in a library built for alpha chains; its size means little. This chain uses TRBV4-3 with TRBJ2-5, with a tentative D call TRBD1 (6 bases). Trimming cost V 3 bases and J 4 bases, with 15 bases left between them. This CDR3 has 15 residues. The germline V gene encodes CDR1 LGHNA and CDR2 YSLEER. CDR3 sequence reads: CASSQRTAPGETQYF. CDR3 DNA sequence: TGCGCCAGCAGCCAGAGGACAGCCCCAGGAGAGACCCAGTACTTC.

In this sample, this clonotype is medium-sized. This beta chain lies outside the target of a library built for alpha chains; its clone size means little. The chain recombines TRBV12-3 or TRBV12-4 with TRBJ2-5; no clear D gene. V shed 1 base and J shed 7 bases, with 7 bases lying between them. This CDR3 has 12 residues. CDR3 protein: CASSLGIGTQYF. The CDR3 region has the DNA TGTGCCAGCAGTTTAGGGATAGGGACCCAGTACTTC.

This clonotype was observed a few times. This beta chain is an unintended read in a library built for alpha chains; its size means little. The rearrangement links TRBV9 to TRBJ2-2, with D perhaps matching TRBD1 or TRBD2 (5 bases each). The V gene's germline CDR1 is SGDLS and CDR2 YYNGEE. V lost 4 bases to trimming and J lost 4 bases, with 17 bases between them. The CDR3 is 16 residues long. CDR3 residues: CASSPSLGAGTGELFF. In DNA, the CDR3 is TGTGCCAGCAGCCCATCGCTCGGGGCGGGCACCGGGGAGCTGTTTTTT.

This clonotype was seen ten or more times. This beta chain is an unintended read in a library built for alpha chains; its size means little. The gene calls are TRBV19 and TRBJ1-5, with unresolved D. The CDR3 runs to 13 residues. Germline-derived CDR1 and CDR2 are LNHDA and SQIVND (reference sequence). Trimming removed 3 bases from V and 6 bases from J, with 9 bases in between. The CDR3: CASSITPPQPQHF. CDR3 coding DNA: TGTGCCAGTAGTATCACCCCCCCTCAGCCCCAGCATTTT.

By share, this clonotype ranks as medium-sized. Being off target in a library aimed at alpha chains, this beta chain has a size of little meaning. The chain has TRBV7-8 and TRBJ2-1; TRBD2 matches 11 bases. Germline V gene lookup returns CDR1 SGHVS and CDR2 FQNEAQ. The ends lost 10 bases at V and 5 bases at J; junction bases unmatched: 13. This CDR3 has 16 amino acids. The CDR3 spells CAIRTARLAGHNEQFF. DNA for the CDR3: TGTGCCATCCGGACGGCCAGACTAGCGGGGCACAATGAGCAGTTCTTC.

Note on this clonotype: As an off-target read in a library built for alpha chains, this beta chain has a frequency of little significance. The chain has TRBV18 and TRBJ2-4, with D maybe TRBD2 (6 bases). V lost 4 bases and J lost 1, with 8 bases in between. The CDR3 extends over 14 amino acids. CDR1 KGHSH and CDR2 LQKENI come from the germline V gene. DNA for the CDR3: TGTGCCAGCTCACAGGAGGGTGCCAAAAACATTCAGTACTTC. This sequence encodes CASSQEGAKNIQYF. Drawing the rest from reference TRBV18 and TRBJ2-4, the complete variable domain is NAGVMQNPRHLVRRRGQEARLRCSPMKGHSHVYWYRQLPEEGLKFMVYLQKENIIDESGMPKERFSAEFPKEGPSILRIQQVVRGDSAAYFCASSQEGAKNIQYFGAGTRLSVL.

In its sample, this clonotype was seen many times. A library prepared for alpha chains yielded this beta chain as an off-target read; its size is of little meaning. J is TRBJ2-3 and V is TRBV10-3, with 8 bases fitting TRBD1. The CDR3 extends over 15 amino acids. V was clipped by 5 bases and J by 5 bases; unmatched bases: 9. Germline loops: CDR1 ENHRY, CDR2 SYGVKD. The CDR3 DNA reads TGTGCCATCAGTCTACAGGGGGAGGTTGGAGATACGCAGTATTTT. This gives the protein CAISLQGEVGDTQYF.

In this sample, this clonotype turned up many times. Sequence at one end of the junction differs from germline and may be a read error. Because this beta chain is a stray read in a library intended to capture alpha chains, its abundance should not be given much weight. The chain couples TRBV3-1 to TRBJ2-1; 9 nucleotides agree with TRBD2. Germline assignment: CDR1 LGHDT and CDR2 YNNKEL (reference sequence). CDR3 length: 16 residues. CDR3 protein: CATSSSGGTLYNEQFF. The CDR3 bases are TGTGCCACCAGCTCAAGCGGGGGGACCCTCTACAATGAGCAGTTCTTC.

This clonotype was found many times. With the library built for alpha chains, this beta chain is off target and its frequency is not meaningful. CDR3 DNA sequence: TGTGCCAGCGGCCCCGATCTCAGGTCACCCCTCCACTTT. This encodes CASGPDLRSPLHF. V usage is TRBV11-1 and J usage is TRBJ1-6; D unclear. The length of the CDR3 is 13 residues. V lost 8 bases, J lost 10 bases, and 15 bases lay in between. Germline V gene sequence: CDR1 SGHAT, CDR2 FQDESV (reference sequence). The full variable domain, in which reference TRBV11-1 and TRBJ1-6 provide the parts outside the CDR3, is EAEVAQSPRYKITEKSQAVAFWCDPISGHATLYWYRQILGQGPELLVQFQDESVVDDSQLPKDRFSAERLKGVDSTLKIQPAELGDSAMYLCASGPDLRSPLHFGNGTRLTVT.

In its sample, this clonotype was seen many times. Since it is a stray read in a library aimed at alpha chains, this beta chain has a size that is not meaningful. The rearrangement uses TRBV12-3 or TRBV12-4 and TRBJ2-5, with a weak D call TRBD2 (5 bases). This CDR3 is 14 amino acids long. V was shortened by 5 bases and J by 2 bases, with 12 bases between the two germline ends. The CDR3, as DNA: TGTGCCAGCAGTCTTTACGGGGAGCAAGAGACCCAGTACTTC. Translated, it gives CASSLYGEQETQYF.

This clonotype was seen ten or more times. This beta chain is off target for a library built for alpha chains, so its abundance means little. The rearrangement uses TRBV12-3 or TRBV12-4 and TRBJ1-6; perhaps TRBD1 as D (6 bases). The CDR3 has 13 amino acids. Trimming took 6 bases from V and 9 from J, leaving 12 bases between them. The CDR3 spells CASRQGLGSPLHF. CDR3 coding DNA: TGTGCCAGCAGGCAGGGGCTAGGTTCACCCCTCCACTTT.

This clonotype was seen at least ten times. This beta chain appears as a stray read in a library generated for alpha chains; its size is not informative. This chain links TRBV7-8 with TRBJ2-5, with 10 bases identical to TRBD2. The CDR3 spans 14 residues. The V gene's germline CDR1 is SGHVS and CDR2 FQNEAQ. The ends lost 2 bases at V and 5 bases at J; junction bases unmatched: 2. The DNA of the CDR3 is TGTGCCAGCAGCTTAATTAGCGGGGGGGAGACCCAGTACTTC. Protein product: CASSLISGGETQYF.

This clonotype was seen ten or more times. This beta chain turned up in a library designed for alpha chains; as an off-target read, its abundance says little. This CDR3 reads CASSPTSDEQYF. The CDR3 region has the DNA TGTGCCAGCAGCCCCACTAGCGACGAGCAGTACTTC. The chain joins TRBV4-2 to TRBJ2-7; 7 bases map to TRBD2. Per the germline V gene, CDR1 is LGHNA and CDR2 is YNFKEQ. The CDR3 is 12 amino acids. Unmatched junction bases numbered 2, after V lost 4 bases and J lost 5 bases.

This clonotype was found many times. The library was built for alpha chains, so this beta chain is an off-target read and its size means little. This chain joins TRBV18 and TRBJ2-5; D may be TRBD2 (6 bases). Trimming shortened V by 2 bases and J by 5 bases, and 6 bases separated the two germline ends. The CDR3 is made up of 12 amino acids. CDR1 and CDR2 (germline): KGHSH, LQKENI. CDR3 protein: CASSPSGETQYF. The CDR3 coding sequence is TGTGCCAGCTCACCAAGCGGGGAGACCCAGTACTTC.